Only one count was recorded for the clone carrying this T cell receptor (beta chain). The source of the sample is a study of blood T cell repertoires in COVID-19. The overall study: Acute-phase and convalescent COVID-19 samples originated in the United States, Italy and Spain. PBMCs, B-cell-depleted T cells, or T cells were the source of the cDNA or gDNA that made up the material.

This CDR3 comprises 14 residues. The germline V gene has CDR1 MNHEY and CDR2 SVGAGI. J gave up 2 bases and V 6 bases, and 6 bases lay outside the gene matches. Per the original data handling: Reference gene primer amplification in the assay estimated nucleated cell counts. Profiling relied on immunoSEQ multiplex PCR, and the TCRdb table lists in-frame clones only, not all of them. V and J calls and clone size are copied from that table; D and trimming were computed from the DNA. The sample lists about 140,000 clones; approximately 80% were seen once. The sequencing sample was made of peripheral blood. The clonotype comes from a man aged 70 or older who had recovered from COVID-19. The chain combines TRBV6-5 with TRBJ1-1; the match to TRBD1 covers 7 bases. CDR3 in amino acids: CASSWTGDNTEAFF. The CDR3 DNA reads TGTGCCAGCAGCTGGACAGGAGATAACACTGAAGCTTTCTTT.